The 6 T cell receptor beta chains given below trace back to one sample, sequenced in a study of a mutant IDH1 vaccine in newly diagnosed glioma. Indicated time point: week 23, last vaccination. Topical imiquimod accompanied each vaccine dose, which consisted of 300 ug of mutant IDH1 20-mer peptide. No cognate antigen is known for these TCRs. This table comes from immunoSEQ multiplex PCR, and its TCRdb copy is limited to in-frame clones, with some not included. The sample yields some 40,000 clones, 81% seen once. The specimen comprised PBMCs, sampled from a glioma patient whose treatment included an IDH1 peptide vaccine. The receptor source for this set is a man in his forties with glioma.

With respect to this clone: At one end the junction does not follow the germline gene, possibly because of a read error. This chain uses TRBV4-3 with TRBJ1-2, with D uncertain. Per germline, CDR1 LGHNA and CDR2 YSLEER. This CDR3 region has 13 residues. For the CDR3, the DNA is TGCGCCAGCGGCCAAGAGCGGCGCAAGGGCTACACCTTC. As protein: CASGQERRKGYTF.

The V call is TRBV7-2, the J call TRBJ2-1; 7 bases fit TRBD2. Germline V gene sequence: CDR1 SGHTA, CDR2 FQGNSA. V shed 3 bases, J shed 5 bases, and the junction held 7 bases outside the gene matches. The CDR3 has 15 amino acids. The chain's CDR3 is CASSFFGRADNEQFF. The CDR3 nucleotides read TGTGCCAGCAGCTTCTTTGGGAGGGCCGACAATGAGCAGTTCTTC. Looking up the rest from reference TRBV7-2 and TRBJ2-1 gives the full variable domain: GAGVSQSPSNKVTEKGKDVELRCDPISGHTALYWYRQSLGQGLEFLIYFQGNSAPDKSGLPSDRFSAERTGGSVSTLTIQRTQQEDSAVYLCASSFFGRADNEQFFGPGTRLTVL.

This chain links TRBV10-3 with TRBJ2-7; D possibly matches TRBD1 or TRBD2 (5 bases each). The ends were cut back, 2 bases at V and 5 bases at J, with 10 bases in the middle. The CDR3 is 13 amino acids. Germline loops: CDR1 ENHRY, CDR2 SYGVKD. The CDR3 sequence: CAISETRDDEQYF. CDR3 DNA: TGTGCCATCAGTGAGACCCGGGACGACGAGCAGTACTTC.

This rearrangement joins TRBV11-3 to TRBJ2-1, with a possible D match to TRBD1 (5 bases). CDR3 length equals 17 residues. V shed 5 bases and J shed 0 bases, with 17 bases lying between them. Per the germline V gene, CDR1 is SGHNT and CDR2 is YENEEA. The CDR3 region has the DNA TGTGCCAGCAGCCCCACTAACAGGTGGAGCTCCTACAATGAGCAGTTCTTC. The encoded protein is CASSPTNRWSSYNEQFF.

The CDR3 DNA follows: TGTGCCAGCAGGGCGGGGCAGGGCCTGGGCTACACCTTC. It specifies CASRAGQGLGYTF. The chain couples TRBV5-4 to TRBJ1-2; TRBD1 is a possible D gene (5 bases). The CDR3 has 13 amino acids. Trimming took 5 bases from V and 8 from J, leaving 16 bases between them. Germline V gene lookup returns CDR1 SGHNT and CDR2 YYREEE (reference sequence).

This chain links TRBV19 with TRBJ1-3, with TRBD1 as a possible D gene (6 bases). Trimming took 6 bases from V and 0 from J, leaving 12 bases between them. There are 15 residues in the CDR3. Germline V gene sequence: CDR1 LNHDA, CDR2 SQIVND (reference sequence). The CDR3 reads CASRLDRSSGNTIYF. Written as DNA, the CDR3 is TGTGCCAGTAGGCTCGACAGGAGCTCTGGAAACACCATATATTTT.